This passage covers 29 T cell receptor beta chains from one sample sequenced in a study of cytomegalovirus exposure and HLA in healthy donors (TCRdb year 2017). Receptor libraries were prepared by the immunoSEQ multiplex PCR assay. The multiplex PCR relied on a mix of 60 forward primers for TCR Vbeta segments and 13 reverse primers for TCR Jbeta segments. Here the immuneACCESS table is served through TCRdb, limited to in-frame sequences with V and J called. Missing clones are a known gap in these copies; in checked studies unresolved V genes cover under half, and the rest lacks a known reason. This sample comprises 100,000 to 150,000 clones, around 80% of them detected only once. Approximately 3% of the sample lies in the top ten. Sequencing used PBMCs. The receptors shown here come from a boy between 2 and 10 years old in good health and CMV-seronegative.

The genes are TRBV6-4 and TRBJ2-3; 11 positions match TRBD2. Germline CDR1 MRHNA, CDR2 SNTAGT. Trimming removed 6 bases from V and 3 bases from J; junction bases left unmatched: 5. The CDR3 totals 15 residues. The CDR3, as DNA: TGTGCCAGCAGACGATCTAGCGGGGGGACAGATACGCAGTATTTT. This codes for CASRRSSGGTDTQYF.

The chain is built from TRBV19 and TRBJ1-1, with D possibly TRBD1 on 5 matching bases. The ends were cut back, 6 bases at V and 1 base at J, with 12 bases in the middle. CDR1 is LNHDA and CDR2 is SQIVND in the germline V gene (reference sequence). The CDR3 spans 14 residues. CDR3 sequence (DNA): TGTGCCAGTAGCCCAGGGCTTTCGAACACTGAAGCTTTCTTT. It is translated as CASSPGLSNTEAFF. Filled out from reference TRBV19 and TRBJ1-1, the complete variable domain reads DGGITQSPKYLFRKEGQNVTLSCEQNLNHDAMYWYRQDPGQGLRLIYYSQIVNDFQKGDIAEGYSVSREKKESFPLTVTSAQKNPTAFYLCASSPGLSNTEAFFGQGTRLTVV.

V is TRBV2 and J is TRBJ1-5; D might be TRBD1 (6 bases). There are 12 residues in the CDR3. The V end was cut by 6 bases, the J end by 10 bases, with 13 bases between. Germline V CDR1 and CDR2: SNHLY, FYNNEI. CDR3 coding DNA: TGTGCCAGCAGCATACGGACAGTACCCCAGCATTTT. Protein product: CASSIRTVPQHF.

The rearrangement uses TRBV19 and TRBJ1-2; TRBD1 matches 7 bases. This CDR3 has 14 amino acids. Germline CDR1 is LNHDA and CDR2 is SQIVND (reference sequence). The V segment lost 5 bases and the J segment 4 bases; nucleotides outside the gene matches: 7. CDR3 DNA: TGTGCCAGTAGTTTAACAGGGGTTCGCTATGGCTACACCTTC. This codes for CASSLTGVRYGYTF.

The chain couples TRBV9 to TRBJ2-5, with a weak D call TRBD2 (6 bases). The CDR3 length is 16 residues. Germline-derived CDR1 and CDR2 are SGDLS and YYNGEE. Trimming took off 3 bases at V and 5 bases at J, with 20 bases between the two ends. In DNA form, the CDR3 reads TGTGCCAGCAGCGCCCTGGCAGGAGGGGCAGGGGAGACCCAGTACTTC. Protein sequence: CASSALAGGAGETQYF.

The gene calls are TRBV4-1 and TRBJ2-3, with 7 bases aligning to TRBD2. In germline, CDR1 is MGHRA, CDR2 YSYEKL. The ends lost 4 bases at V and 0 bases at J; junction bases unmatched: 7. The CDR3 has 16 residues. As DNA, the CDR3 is TGCGCCAGCAGCCCCACCGGGGGGTGGAGCACAGATACGCAGTATTTT. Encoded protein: CASSPTGGWSTDTQYF.

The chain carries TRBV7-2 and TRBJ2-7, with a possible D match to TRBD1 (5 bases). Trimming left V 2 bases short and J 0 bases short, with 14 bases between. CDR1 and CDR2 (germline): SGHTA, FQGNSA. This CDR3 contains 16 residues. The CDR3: CASSLSTARSSYEQYF. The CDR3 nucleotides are TGTGCCAGCAGCTTATCGACAGCAAGGAGCTCCTACGAGCAGTACTTC.

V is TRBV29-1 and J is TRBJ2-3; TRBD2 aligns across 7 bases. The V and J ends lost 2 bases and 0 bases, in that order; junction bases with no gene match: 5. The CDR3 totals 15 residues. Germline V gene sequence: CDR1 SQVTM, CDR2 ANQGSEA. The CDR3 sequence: CSVELLAASTDTQYF. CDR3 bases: TGCAGCGTTGAACTTCTAGCGGCTAGCACAGATACGCAGTATTTT.

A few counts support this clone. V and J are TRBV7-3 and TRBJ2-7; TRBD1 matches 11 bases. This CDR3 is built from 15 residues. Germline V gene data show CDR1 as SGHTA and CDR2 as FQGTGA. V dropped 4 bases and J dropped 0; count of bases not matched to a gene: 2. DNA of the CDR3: TGTGCCAGCAGCTCCGGGACAGGGGGCTCCTACGAGCAGTACGTC. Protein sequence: CASSSGTGGSYEQYV.

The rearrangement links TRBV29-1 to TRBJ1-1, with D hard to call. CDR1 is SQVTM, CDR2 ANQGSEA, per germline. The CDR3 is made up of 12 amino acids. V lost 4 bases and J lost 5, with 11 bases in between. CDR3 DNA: TGCAGCGTTGGGAAGACGGAGACTGAAGCTTTCTTT. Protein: CSVGKTETEAFF.

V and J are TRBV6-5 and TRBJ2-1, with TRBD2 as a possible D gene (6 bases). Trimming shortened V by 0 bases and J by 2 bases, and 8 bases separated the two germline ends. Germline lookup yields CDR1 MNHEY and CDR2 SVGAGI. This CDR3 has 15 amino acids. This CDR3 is CASSYSSGTYNEQFF. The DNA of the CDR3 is TGTGCCAGCAGTTACTCTAGCGGAACCTACAATGAGCAGTTCTTC.

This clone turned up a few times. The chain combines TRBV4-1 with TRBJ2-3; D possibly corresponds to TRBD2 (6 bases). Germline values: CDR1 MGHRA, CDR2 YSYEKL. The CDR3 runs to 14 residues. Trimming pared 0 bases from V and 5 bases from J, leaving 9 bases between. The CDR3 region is CASSQELAIDTQYF. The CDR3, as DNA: TGCGCCAGCAGCCAAGAGCTAGCGATAGATACGCAGTATTTT.

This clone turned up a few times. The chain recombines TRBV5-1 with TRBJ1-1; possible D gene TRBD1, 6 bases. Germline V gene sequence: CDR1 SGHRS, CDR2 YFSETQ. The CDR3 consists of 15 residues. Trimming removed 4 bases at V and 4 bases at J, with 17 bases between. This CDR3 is CASSDHRVKGTEAFF. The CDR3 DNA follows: TGCGCCAGCAGCGATCACAGGGTAAAGGGCACTGAAGCTTTCTTT.

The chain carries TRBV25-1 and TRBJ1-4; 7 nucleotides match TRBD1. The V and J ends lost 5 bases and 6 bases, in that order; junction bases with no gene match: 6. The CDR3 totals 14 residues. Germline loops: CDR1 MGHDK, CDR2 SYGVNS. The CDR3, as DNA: TGTGCCAGCAGTACGGGGACAGCTCATGAAAAACTGTTTTTT. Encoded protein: CASSTGTAHEKLFF.

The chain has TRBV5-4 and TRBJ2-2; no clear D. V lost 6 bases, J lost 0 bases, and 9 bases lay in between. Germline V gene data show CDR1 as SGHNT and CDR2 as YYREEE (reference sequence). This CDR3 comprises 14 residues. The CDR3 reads CASTRGSNTGELFF. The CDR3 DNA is TGTGCCAGCACCCGCGGATCGAACACCGGGGAGCTGTTTTTT.

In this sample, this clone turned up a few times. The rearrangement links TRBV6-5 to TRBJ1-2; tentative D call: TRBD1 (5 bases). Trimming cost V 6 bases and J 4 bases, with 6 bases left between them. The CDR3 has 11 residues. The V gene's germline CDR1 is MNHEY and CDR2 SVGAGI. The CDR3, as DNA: TGTGCCAGCAGCGGGGGCTATGGCTACACCTTC. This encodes CASSGGYGYTF.

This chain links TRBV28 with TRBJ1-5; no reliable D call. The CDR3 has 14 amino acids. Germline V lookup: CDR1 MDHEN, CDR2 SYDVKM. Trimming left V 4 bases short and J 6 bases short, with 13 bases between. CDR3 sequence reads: CASSYTGSSQPQHF. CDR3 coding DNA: TGTGCCAGCAGTTATACGGGGTCTAGTCAGCCCCAGCATTTT.

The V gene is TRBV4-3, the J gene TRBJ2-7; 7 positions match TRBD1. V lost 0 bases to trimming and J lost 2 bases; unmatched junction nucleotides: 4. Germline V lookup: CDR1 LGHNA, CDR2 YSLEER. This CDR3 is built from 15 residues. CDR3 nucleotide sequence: TGCGCCAGCAGCCAAGATCGGGACAGCACCTACGAGCAGTACTTC. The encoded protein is CASSQDRDSTYEQYF.

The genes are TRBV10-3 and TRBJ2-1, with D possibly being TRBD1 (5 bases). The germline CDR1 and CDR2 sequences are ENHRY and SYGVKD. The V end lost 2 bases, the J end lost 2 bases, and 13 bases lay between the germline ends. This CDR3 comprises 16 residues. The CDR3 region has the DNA TGTGCCATCAGTGAGACCCTACAGGTTACCTACAATGAGCAGTTCTTC. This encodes CAISETLQVTYNEQFF.

CDR3 protein: CASSQGMSVTEAFF. CDR3 coding DNA: TGCGCCAGCAGCCAAGGTATGTCAGTCACTGAAGCTTTCTTT. This chain uses TRBV4-1 with TRBJ1-1; unclear D gene. The CDR3 totals 14 residues. Germline CDR1 MGHRA, CDR2 YSYEKL. The germline V and J ends were trimmed by 1 base and 4 bases, with 10 bases remaining between them.

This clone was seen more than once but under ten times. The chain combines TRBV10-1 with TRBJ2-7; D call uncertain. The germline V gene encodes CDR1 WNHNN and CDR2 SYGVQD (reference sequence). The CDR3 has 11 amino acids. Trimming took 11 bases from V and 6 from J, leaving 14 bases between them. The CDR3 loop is CAQLDNLEQYV. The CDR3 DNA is TGCGCCCAGCTCGACAATCTCGAGCAGTACGTC.

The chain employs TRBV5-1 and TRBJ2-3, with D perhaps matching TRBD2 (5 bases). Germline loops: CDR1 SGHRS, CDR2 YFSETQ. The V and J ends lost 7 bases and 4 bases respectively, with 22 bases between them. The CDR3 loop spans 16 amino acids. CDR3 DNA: TGCGCCAGCTCCAAGAGGTCAGCGGTTGGGGCAGATACGCAGTATTTT. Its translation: CASSKRSAVGADTQYF. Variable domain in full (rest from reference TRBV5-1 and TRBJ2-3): KAGVTQTPRYLIKTRGQQVTLSCSPISGHRSVSWYQQTPGQGLQFLFEYFSETQRNKGNFPGRFSGRQFSNSRSEMNVSTLELGDSALYLCASSKRSAVGADTQYFGPGTRLTVL.

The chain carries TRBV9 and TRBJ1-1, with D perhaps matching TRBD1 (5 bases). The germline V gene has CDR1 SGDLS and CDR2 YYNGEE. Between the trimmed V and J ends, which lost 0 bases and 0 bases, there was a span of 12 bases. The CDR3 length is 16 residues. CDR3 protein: CASSVGVGRMNTEAFF. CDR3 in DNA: TGTGCCAGCAGCGTAGGTGTGGGGCGGATGAACACTGAAGCTTTCTTT.

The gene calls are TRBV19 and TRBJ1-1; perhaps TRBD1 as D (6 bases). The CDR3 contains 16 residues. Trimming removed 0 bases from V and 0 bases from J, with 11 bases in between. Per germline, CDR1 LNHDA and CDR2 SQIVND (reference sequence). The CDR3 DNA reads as TGTGCCAGTAGTATAGATCATGGGACACTGAACACTGAAGCTTTCTTT. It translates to CASSIDHGTLNTEAFF.

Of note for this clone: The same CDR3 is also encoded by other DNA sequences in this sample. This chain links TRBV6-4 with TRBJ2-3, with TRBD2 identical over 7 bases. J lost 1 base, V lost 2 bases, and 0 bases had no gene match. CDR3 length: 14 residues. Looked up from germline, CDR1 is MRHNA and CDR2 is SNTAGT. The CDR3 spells CASSDAGGTDTQYF. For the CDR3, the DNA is TGTGCCAGCAGTGACGCGGGGGGCACAGATACGCAGTATTTT.

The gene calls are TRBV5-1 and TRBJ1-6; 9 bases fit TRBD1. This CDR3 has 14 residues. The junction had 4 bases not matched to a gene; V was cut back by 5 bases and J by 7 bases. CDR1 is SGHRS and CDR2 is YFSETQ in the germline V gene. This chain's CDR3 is CASSEGQGNSPLHF. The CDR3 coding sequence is TGCGCCAGCAGTGAAGGACAGGGGAATTCACCCCTCCACTTT.

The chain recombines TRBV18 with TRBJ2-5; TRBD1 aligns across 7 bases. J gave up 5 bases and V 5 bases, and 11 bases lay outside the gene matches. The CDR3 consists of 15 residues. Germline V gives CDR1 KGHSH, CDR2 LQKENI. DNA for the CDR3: TGTGCCAGCTCAACCCGACAGGGCCCTCTGGAGACCCAGTACTTC. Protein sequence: CASSTRQGPLETQYF. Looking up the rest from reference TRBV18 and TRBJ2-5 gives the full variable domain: NAGVMQNPRHLVRRRGQEARLRCSPMKGHSHVYWYRQLPEEGLKFMVYLQKENIIDESGMPKERFSAEFPKEGPSILRIQQVVRGDSAAYFCASSTRQGPLETQYFGPGTRLLVL.

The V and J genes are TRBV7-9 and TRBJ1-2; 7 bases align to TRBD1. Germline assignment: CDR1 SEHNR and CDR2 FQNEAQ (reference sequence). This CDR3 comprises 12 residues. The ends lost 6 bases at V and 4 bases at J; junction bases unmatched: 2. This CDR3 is CASSSGGYGYTF. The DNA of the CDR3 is TGTGCCAGCAGTTCAGGGGGCTATGGCTACACCTTC.

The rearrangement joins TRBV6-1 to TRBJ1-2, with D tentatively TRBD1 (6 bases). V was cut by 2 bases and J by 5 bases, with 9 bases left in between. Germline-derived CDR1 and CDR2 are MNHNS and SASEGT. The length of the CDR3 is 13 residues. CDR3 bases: TGTGCCAGCAGTGAATGGACAGTTTATGGCTACACCTTC. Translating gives CASSEWTVYGYTF.